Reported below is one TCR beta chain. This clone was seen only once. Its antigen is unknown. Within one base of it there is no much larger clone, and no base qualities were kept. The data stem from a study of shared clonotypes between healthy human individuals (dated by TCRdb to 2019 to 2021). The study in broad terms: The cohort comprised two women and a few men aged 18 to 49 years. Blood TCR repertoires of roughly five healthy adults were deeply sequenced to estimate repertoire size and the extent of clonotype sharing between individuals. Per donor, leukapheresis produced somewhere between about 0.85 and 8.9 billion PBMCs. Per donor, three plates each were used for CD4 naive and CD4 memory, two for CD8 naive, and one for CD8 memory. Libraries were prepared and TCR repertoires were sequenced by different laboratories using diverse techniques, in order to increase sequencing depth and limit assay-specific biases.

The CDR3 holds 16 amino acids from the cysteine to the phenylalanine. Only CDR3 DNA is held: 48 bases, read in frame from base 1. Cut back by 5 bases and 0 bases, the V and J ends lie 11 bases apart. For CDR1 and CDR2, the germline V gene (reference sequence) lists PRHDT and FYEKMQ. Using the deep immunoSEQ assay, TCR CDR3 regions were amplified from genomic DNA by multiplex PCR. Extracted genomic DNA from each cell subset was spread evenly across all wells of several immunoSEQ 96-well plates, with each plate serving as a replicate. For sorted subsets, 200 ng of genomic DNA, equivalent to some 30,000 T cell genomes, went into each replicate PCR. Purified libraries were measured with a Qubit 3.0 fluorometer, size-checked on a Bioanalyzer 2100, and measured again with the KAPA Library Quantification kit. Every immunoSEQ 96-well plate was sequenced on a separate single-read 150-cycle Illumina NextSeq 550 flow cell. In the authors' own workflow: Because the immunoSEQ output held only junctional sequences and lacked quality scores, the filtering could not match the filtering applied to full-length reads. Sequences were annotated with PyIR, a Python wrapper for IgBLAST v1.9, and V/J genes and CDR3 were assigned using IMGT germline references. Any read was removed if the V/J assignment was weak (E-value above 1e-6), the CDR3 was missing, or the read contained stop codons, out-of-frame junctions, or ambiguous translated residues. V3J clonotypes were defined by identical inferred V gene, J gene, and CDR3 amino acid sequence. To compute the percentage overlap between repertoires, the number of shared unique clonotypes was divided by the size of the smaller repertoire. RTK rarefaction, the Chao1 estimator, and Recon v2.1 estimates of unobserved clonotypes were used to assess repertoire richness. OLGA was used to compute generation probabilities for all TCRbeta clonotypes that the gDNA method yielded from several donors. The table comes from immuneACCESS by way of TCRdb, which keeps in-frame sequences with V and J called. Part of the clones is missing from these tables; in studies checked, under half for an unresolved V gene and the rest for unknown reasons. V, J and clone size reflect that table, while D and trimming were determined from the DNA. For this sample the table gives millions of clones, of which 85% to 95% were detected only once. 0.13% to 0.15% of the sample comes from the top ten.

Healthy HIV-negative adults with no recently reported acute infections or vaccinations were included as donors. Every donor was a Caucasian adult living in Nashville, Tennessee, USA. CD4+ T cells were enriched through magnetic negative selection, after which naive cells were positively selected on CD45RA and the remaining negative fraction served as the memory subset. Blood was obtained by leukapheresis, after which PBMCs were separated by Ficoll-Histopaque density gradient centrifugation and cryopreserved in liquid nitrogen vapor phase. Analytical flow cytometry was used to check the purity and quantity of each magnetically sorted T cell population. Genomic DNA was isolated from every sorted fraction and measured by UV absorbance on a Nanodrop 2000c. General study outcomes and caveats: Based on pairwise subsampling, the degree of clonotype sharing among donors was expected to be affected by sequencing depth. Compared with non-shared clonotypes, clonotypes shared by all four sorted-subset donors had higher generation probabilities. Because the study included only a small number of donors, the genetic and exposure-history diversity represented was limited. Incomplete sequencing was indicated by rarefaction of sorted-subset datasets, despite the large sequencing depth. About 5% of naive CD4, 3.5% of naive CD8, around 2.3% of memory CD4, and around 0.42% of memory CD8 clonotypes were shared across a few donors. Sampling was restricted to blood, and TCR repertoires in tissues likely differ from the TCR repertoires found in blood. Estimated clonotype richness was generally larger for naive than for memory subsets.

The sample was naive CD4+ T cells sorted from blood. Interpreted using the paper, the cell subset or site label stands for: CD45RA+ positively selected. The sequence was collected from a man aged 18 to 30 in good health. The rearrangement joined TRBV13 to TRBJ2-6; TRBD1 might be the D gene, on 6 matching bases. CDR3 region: CASSPTGTSGANVLTF. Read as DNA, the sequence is TGTGCCAGCAGCCCAACAGGGACCTCTGGGGCCAACGTCCTGACTTTC.